The clone carrying this T cell receptor (beta chain) was seen at least ten times. Its antigen remains unidentified. CDR1 is LGHNA, CDR2 YNFKEQ, per germline. Unmatched junction bases numbered 9, after V lost 2 bases and J lost 8 bases. The CDR3 has 16 amino acids. TCRdb reprocessed the 5' RACE reads via MiXCR and lists one record per CDR3 protein. The table shows tens of thousands of distinct CDR3 sequences, with around 13% occurring only once. The sample belongs to a study of neurological immune-mediated disorders. The time point was: technical triplicate 1. The sorted libraries involved the use of about 1 million CD4+ or CD8+ T cells. Overall study results and limits: Expanded clones shared no CDR3 amino acid sequences across subjects, suggesting private repertoires in all groups.

This chain uses TRBV4-2 with TRBJ2-1, with 10 bases that match TRBD2. The material sequenced was CD4+ T cells from blood. The TCR originated in a female donor with HTLV-1-associated myelopathy (HAM/TSP). Written as DNA, the CDR3 is TGTGCCAGCAGCCAAAGCGCTCTAGCGGGAGATCATGAGCAGTTCTTC. Encoded protein: CASSQSALAGDHEQFF.